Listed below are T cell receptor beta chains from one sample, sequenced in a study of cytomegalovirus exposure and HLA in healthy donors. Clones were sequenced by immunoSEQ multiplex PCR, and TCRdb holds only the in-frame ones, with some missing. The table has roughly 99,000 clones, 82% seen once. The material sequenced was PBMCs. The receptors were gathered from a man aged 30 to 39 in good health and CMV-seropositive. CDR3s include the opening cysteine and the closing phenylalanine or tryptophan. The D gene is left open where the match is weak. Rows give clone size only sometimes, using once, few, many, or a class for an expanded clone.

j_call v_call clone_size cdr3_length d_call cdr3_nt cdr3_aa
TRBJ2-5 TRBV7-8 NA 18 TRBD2 TGTGCCAGCAGCATACCGGGACTAGCGGGGGCCCACCAAGAGACCCAGTACTTC CASSIPGLAGAHQETQYF
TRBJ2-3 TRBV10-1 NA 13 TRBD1 TGCGCCAGCAACGGACAGGGGTCAGATACGCAGTATTTT CASNGQGSDTQYF
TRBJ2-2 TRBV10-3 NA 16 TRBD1 TGTGCCATCAGTCCGTTCGGGACAGGGGGGACCGGGGAGCTGTTTTTT CAISPFGTGGTGELFF
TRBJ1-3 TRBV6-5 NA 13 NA TGTGCCAGCCTAACAGCCTCTGGAAACACCATATATTTT CASLTASGNTIYF
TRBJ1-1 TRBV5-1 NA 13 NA TGCGCCAGCAGCTTGGGGACAGACACTGAAGCTTTCTTT CASSLGTDTEAFF
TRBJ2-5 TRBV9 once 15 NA TGTGCCAGCAGCCCTTCCGGGCAGGGTAAGGAGACCCAGTACTTC CASSPSGQGKETQYF
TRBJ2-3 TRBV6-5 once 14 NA TGTGCCAGCAACCCTCGCAGGAGCACAGATACGCAGTATTTT CASNPRRSTDTQYF
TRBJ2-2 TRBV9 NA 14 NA TGTGCCAGCAGCGTAATCGGGGGCACCGGGGAGCTGTTTTTT CASSVIGGTGELFF
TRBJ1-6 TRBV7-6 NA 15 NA TGTGCCAGCAGCTTTAACGCAGCCTATAATTCACCCCTCCACTTT CASSFNAAYNSPLHF
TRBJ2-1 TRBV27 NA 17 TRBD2 TGTGCCAGCGCCGGACTAGCGGACTACTTCTCCTACAATGAGCAGTTCTTC CASAGLADYFSYNEQFF
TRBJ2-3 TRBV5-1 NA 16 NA TGCGCCAGCAGCTTGGTTGGGGGGGGGCCGACAGATACGCAGTATTTT CASSLVGGGPTDTQYF
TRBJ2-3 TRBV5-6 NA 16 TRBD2 TGTGCCAGCAGCTCTGGACTAGCGGGATACACAGATACGCAGTATTTT CASSSGLAGYTDTQYF
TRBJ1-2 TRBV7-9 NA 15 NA TGTGCCAGCACCCCACGGCCAGCGTCTAACTATGGCTACACCTTC CASTPRPASNYGYTF
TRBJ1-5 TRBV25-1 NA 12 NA TGTGCCAGCAGTCTTGGCAATCAGCCCCAGCATTTT CASSLGNQPQHF
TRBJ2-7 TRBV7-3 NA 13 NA TGTGCCAGCAGTAAGGAGGGGGCGCGGGAGCAGTACTTC CASSKEGAREQYF
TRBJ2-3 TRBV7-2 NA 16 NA TGTGCCAGCAGCCAATGGACTGGATTTAGCACAGATACGCAGTATTTT CASSQWTGFSTDTQYF
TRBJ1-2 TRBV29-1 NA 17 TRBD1 TGCAGCGTTGCGAAACCTGGGACAGGGGTATTTGTCTATGGCTACACCTTC CSVAKPGTGVFVYGYTF
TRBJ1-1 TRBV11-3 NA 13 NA TGTGCCAGCAGCTTTGCGAGGGACACTGAAGCTTTCTTT CASSFARDTEAFF